These 22 T cell receptor beta chains share one sample of origin, sequenced in a study of T cells after yellow fever vaccination. Each CDR3 protein gets one entry after TCRdb re-called the 5' RACE reads with MiXCR. The profile covers 500,000 to 550,000 distinct CDR3 sequences, with just over 20% appearing a single time and 16% taken by the ten largest. This specimen consisted of PBMCs, obtained around 3 weeks after the first yellow fever vaccination. The source of these receptors is a man younger than 35 who received the YFV17D yellow fever vaccine.

V and J are TRBV7-2 and TRBJ2-3; tentative D call: TRBD1 (6 bases). The CDR3 length is 14 residues. V was clipped by 1 base and J by 6 bases, with 11 bases between them. Germline V gene data show CDR1 as SGHTA and CDR2 as FQGNSA. The CDR3 loop is CASSLDRVVDTQYF. The CDR3 DNA follows: TGTGCCAGCAGCTTAGACAGGGTTGTGGATACGCAGTATTTT.

This clonotype was seen a few times. This chain links TRBV9 with TRBJ2-1; D gene uncertain. Deletions cut 3 bases from V and 3 bases from J, with 13 bases between. The CDR3 runs to 15 residues. Germline V lookup: CDR1 SGDLS, CDR2 YYNGEE. CDR3 DNA sequence: TGTGCCAGCAGCGAAGAGGCGGTAAGCTACAATGAGCAGTTCTTC. Encoded protein: CASSEEAVSYNEQFF.

The rearrangement uses TRBV4-3 and TRBJ2-3, with a possible D match to TRBD2 (6 bases). The CDR3 spans 16 residues. Trimming removed 0 bases from V and 2 bases from J, with 12 bases in between. Germline values: CDR1 LGHNA, CDR2 YSLEER. This chain's CDR3 is CASSQDWSGFTDTQYF. The CDR3 DNA sequence: TGCGCCAGCAGCCAAGATTGGAGCGGGTTCACAGATACGCAGTATTTT.

The V and J genes are TRBV15 and TRBJ2-2; D is unresolved. The CDR3 sequence is 13 residues long. Germline CDR1 reads LNHNV; CDR2 reads YYDKDF (reference sequence). V lost 5 bases and J lost 1, with 5 bases in between. The DNA for the CDR3 is TGTGCCACCAGCTCGGGGAACACCGGGGAGCTGTTTTTT. It translates to CATSSGNTGELFF.

This clonotype was seen only a few times. The CDR3 sequence: CSVAASVNTEAFF. As DNA, the CDR3 is TGCAGCGTTGCAGCCAGCGTGAACACTGAAGCTTTCTTT. The chain joins TRBV29-1 to TRBJ1-1, with unresolved D. V was trimmed by 4 bases and J by 0 bases, leaving 9 bases between them. CDR3 size: 13 residues. Germline V gene lookup returns CDR1 SQVTM and CDR2 ANQGSEA. Variable domain in full (rest from reference TRBV29-1 and TRBJ1-1): SAVISQKPSRDICQRGTSLTIQCQVDSQVTMMFWYRQQPGQSLTLIATANQGSEATYESGFVIDKFPISRPNLTFSTLTVSNMSPEDSSIYLCSVAASVNTEAFFGQGTRLTVV.

The chain employs TRBV7-9 and TRBJ2-1; 11 positions match TRBD2. V lost 6 bases, J lost 4 bases, and 8 bases stayed unmatched. Germline CDR1 SEHNR, CDR2 FQNEAQ (reference sequence). The CDR3 is 16 amino acids. For the CDR3, the DNA is TGTGCCAGCAGACGTAGCGGGGGGGAAAAATACAATGAGCAGTTCTTC. Encoded protein: CASRRSGGEKYNEQFF.

This clonotype came up once. V and J are TRBV12-3 or TRBV12-4 and TRBJ2-7, with D unclear. The CDR3 runs to 12 residues. Trimming shortened V by 4 bases and J by 3 bases, and 7 bases separated the two germline ends. Written as DNA, the CDR3 is TGTGCCAGCAGTTGGACCAACTACGAGCAGTACTTC. Amino acids: CASSWTNYEQYF.

This clonotype was detected only a few times. This chain joins TRBV5-1 and TRBJ2-7; D is perhaps TRBD2 (6 bases). Trimming shortened V by 5 bases and J by 1 base, and 16 bases separated the two germline ends. The CDR3 extends over 15 amino acids. Germline assignment: CDR1 SGHRS and CDR2 YFSETQ. Here the CDR3 DNA reads TGCGCCAGCAGGGGGAGGCCAGCCCCATCCTACGAGCAGTACTTC. Residues: CASRGRPAPSYEQYF.

This chain links TRBV5-1 with TRBJ2-3; tentatively, D is TRBD2 (6 bases). The CDR3 has 17 amino acids. Germline V gene data show CDR1 as SGHRS and CDR2 as YFSETQ. V was clipped by 2 bases and J by 0 bases, with 16 bases between them. CDR3 residues: CASSFFGGLTSTDTQYF. The CDR3 DNA reads as TGCGCCAGCAGCTTCTTCGGGGGATTGACTAGCACAGATACGCAGTATTTT.

This clonotype was observed at least ten times. The V and J genes are TRBV12-3 or TRBV12-4 and TRBJ2-5; D ambiguous. V gave up 1 base and J gave up 2 bases, with 8 bases separating them. This CDR3 has 14 residues. The CDR3 is CASSLGDEQETQYF. CDR3 bases: TGTGCCAGCAGTTTAGGGGATGAACAAGAGACCCAGTACTTC.

The V gene is TRBV3-1, the J gene TRBJ1-2; perhaps TRBD1 as D (6 bases). The CDR3 has 13 amino acids. Per the germline V gene, CDR1 is LGHDT and CDR2 is YNNKEL (reference sequence). Trimming pared 3 bases from V and 8 bases from J, leaving 13 bases between. The CDR3 nucleotides read TGTGCCAGCAGCCATAACAGGGACGGCGGCTACACCTTC. Translating gives CASSHNRDGGYTF.

The chain combines TRBV18 with TRBJ2-3; the D gene is possibly TRBD2 (5 bases). Between the trimmed V and J ends, which lost 2 bases and 5 bases, there was a span of 14 bases. The CDR3 consists of 15 residues. Germline values: CDR1 KGHSH, CDR2 LQKENI. In DNA form, the CDR3 reads TGTGCCAGCTCACCAATCCCCGGGATTCTAGATACGCAGTATTTT. The encoded protein is CASSPIPGILDTQYF.

This clonotype was detected a few times. The gene calls are TRBV6-1 and TRBJ2-3, with 10 nucleotides matching TRBD2. The CDR3 contains 16 residues. V lost 2 bases, J lost 0 bases, and 2 bases stayed unmatched. Looked up from germline, CDR1 is MNHNS and CDR2 is SASEGT. The CDR3 DNA reads as TGTGCCAGCAGTGAACAAGCGGGGGGGAGCACAGATACGCAGTATTTT. This gives the protein CASSEQAGGSTDTQYF.

In this sample, this clonotype turned up many times. The V call is TRBV5-5, the J call TRBJ2-1; 10 nucleotides match TRBD1. After removal of 2 bases from V and 8 bases from J, the junction contained 7 bases not matched to a gene. This CDR3 is 15 amino acids long. Germline CDR1 is SGHKS and CDR2 is YYEKEE (reference sequence). This CDR3 reads CASSFSWDRGDEQFF. The CDR3 nucleotides are TGTGCCAGCAGCTTCAGTTGGGACAGGGGCGATGAGCAGTTCTTC.

This clonotype has at least ten counts. This chain joins TRBV24-1 and TRBJ1-4, with D maybe TRBD1 (5 bases). The ends were cut back, 4 bases at V and 10 bases at J, with 12 bases in the middle. CDR3 length equals 13 residues. CDR1 and CDR2 from the germline V gene are KGHDR and SFDVKD. Here the CDR3 DNA reads TGTGCCACCAGTGACCCGACAGTCAGAAAACTGTTTTTT. It translates to CATSDPTVRKLFF.

This clonotype turned up a few times. The chain uses TRBV7-9 and TRBJ1-1, with D perhaps TRBD1 (5 bases). V lost 5 bases to trimming and J lost 3 bases, with 19 bases between them. The germline V gene encodes CDR1 SEHNR and CDR2 FQNEAQ (reference sequence). CDR3 size: 16 residues. CDR3 DNA: TGTGCCAGCAGCGAGGACTTCGGGGGGTCGGACACTGAAGCTTTCTTT. Residues: CASSEDFGGSDTEAFF. The full variable domain, its missing parts supplied by reference TRBV7-9 and TRBJ1-1, is DTGVSQNPRHKITKRGQNVTFRCDPISEHNRLYWYRQTLGQGPEFLTYFQNEAQLEKSRLLSDRFSAERPKGSFSTLEIQRTEQGDSAMYLCASSEDFGGSDTEAFFGQGTRLTVV.

This clonotype was found a few times. Written as DNA, the CDR3 is TGTGCCAGCAGCCAAGCGGGACTAGCGGGGGGCTGGGAGCAGTTCTTC. Translated: CASSQAGLAGGWEQFF. This rearrangement joins TRBV3-1 to TRBJ2-1, with 15 bases aligning to TRBD2. The CDR3 is made up of 16 amino acids. V gave up 1 base and J gave up 10 bases; unmatched junction bases: 5. Germline V gives CDR1 LGHDT, CDR2 YNNKEL (reference sequence).

The chain couples TRBV12-3 or TRBV12-4 to TRBJ2-5; 7 bases agree with TRBD1. Trimming cost V 6 bases and J 5 bases; bases outside gene matches: 9. The length of the CDR3 is 14 residues. The CDR3 DNA is TGTGCCAGCAGATACTTACAGGGGAGCGAGACCCAGTACTTC. Its translation is CASRYLQGSETQYF.

This rearrangement joins TRBV14 to TRBJ2-1, with D perhaps TRBD2 (6 bases). The CDR3 sequence is 14 residues long. The V gene lost 4 bases and the J gene lost 7 bases, with 14 bases spanning the gap. CDR1 is SGHDN, CDR2 FVKESK, per germline. This CDR3 reads CASSLSGTLNEQFF. The DNA of the CDR3 is TGTGCCAGCAGCCTAAGTGGGACTTTAAATGAGCAGTTCTTC. The full variable domain, its missing parts supplied by reference TRBV14 and TRBJ2-1, is EAGVTQFPSHSVIEKGQTVTLRCDPISGHDNLYWYRRVMGKEIKFLLHFVKESKQDESGMPNNRFLAERTGGTYSTLKVQPAELEDSGVYFCASSLSGTLNEQFFGPGTRLTVL.

The sample holds a few counts of this clonotype. The rearrangement joins TRBV7-9 to TRBJ1-5; TRBD1 matches 7 bases. V shed 7 bases, J shed 0 bases, and the junction held 9 bases outside the gene matches. The CDR3 is 16 residues long. Germline V gene sequence: CDR1 SEHNR, CDR2 FQNEAQ (reference sequence). The CDR3 region is CASTAGGVYSNQPQHF. The CDR3 bases are TGTGCCAGCACCGCAGGGGGAGTATATAGCAATCAGCCCCAGCATTTT.

The V call is TRBV5-1, the J call TRBJ1-2; TRBD1 matches at 8 bases. The CDR3 runs 14 residues. After removal of 4 bases from V and 6 bases from J, the junction contained 8 bases not matched to a gene. Germline V gene data show CDR1 as SGHRS and CDR2 as YFSETQ. Written as DNA, the CDR3 is TGCGCCAGCAGCCTGACGGACAGGGTGGATGGCTACACCTTC. Protein: CASSLTDRVDGYTF.

This clonotype was picked up a small number of times. This chain links TRBV4-3 with TRBJ2-1; weak D call: TRBD2 (6 bases). Germline V CDR1 and CDR2: LGHNA, YSLEER. V was trimmed by 0 bases and J by 9 bases, leaving 12 bases between them. The CDR3 extends over 14 amino acids. This CDR3 reads CASSQDVFGGEQFF. The CDR3, as DNA: TGCGCCAGCAGCCAAGATGTCTTCGGGGGTGAGCAGTTCTTC.